The next 29 T cell receptor beta chains were all read from a single sample in a study of human T cells and chemical hapten exposure. One entry per CDR3 protein, called by TCRdb with MiXCR from the RACE reads. The sample includes about 50,000 distinct CDR3 sequences, about 10% of them seen just once. Time point defined: patch test 2, 6 weeks after DPC sensitization. Documented treatment: therapeutic diphenylcyclopropenone sensitization with weekly scalp DPC. The specimen was whole blood, collected in connection with sensitization to the hapten diphenylcyclopropenone (DPC). These receptors originate from a woman aged 45-65 years with alopecia areata. Some clones in this sample may be carry-over from other donors' samples.

This clonotype turned up a few times. This chain connects TRBV7-9 to TRBJ2-3; D is unresolved. This CDR3 has 19 residues. Germline lookup yields CDR1 SEHNR and CDR2 FQNEAQ (reference sequence). Trimming stripped 4 bases from V and 2 bases from J, with 25 bases between. The CDR3 coding sequence is TGTGCCAGCAGCTCGACAACAAACCCTAGTTCCCCATACACAGATACGCAGTATTTT. This translates into CASSSTTNPSSPYTDTQYF.

The sample holds many counts of this clonotype. V and J are TRBV12-3 or TRBV12-4 and TRBJ1-3; D is undetermined. The CDR3 is 14 residues long. Trimming shortened V by 3 bases and J by 2 bases, and 8 bases separated the two germline ends. This CDR3 reads CASSLRETGNTIYF. The CDR3 DNA follows: TGTGCCAGCAGTTTGAGGGAAACTGGAAACACCATATATTTT.

In this sample, this clonotype turned up a few times. This chain connects TRBV29-1 to TRBJ2-7; TRBD1 matches at 7 bases. Germline CDR1 is SQVTM and CDR2 is ANQGSEA. Trimming took 7 bases from V and 3 from J; bases not matched to a gene: 6. This CDR3 is 12 amino acids long. The CDR3, as DNA: TGCAGCGCGGGACAGACGAACTACGAGCAGTACTTC. It specifies CSAGQTNYEQYF.

This clonotype was seen at least ten times. V is TRBV12-3 or TRBV12-4 and J is TRBJ1-1; D is possibly TRBD1 (5 bases). V shed 1 base and J shed 11 bases, with 11 bases lying between them. This CDR3 contains 12 residues. In nucleotides, the CDR3 is TGTGCCAGCAGTTTAGAGGGGCCGAGTGCTTTCTTT. This gives the protein CASSLEGPSAFF.

This clonotype has at least ten counts. V gene TRBV7-2 combines with J gene TRBJ2-1; the match to TRBD2 covers 7 bases. Germline V gene sequence: CDR1 SGHTA, CDR2 FQGNSA. V was pared by 1 base and J by 2 bases, with 2 bases of the junction left unmatched. This CDR3 has 15 residues. The chain's CDR3 is CASSLDSGAYNEQFF. The CDR3 region has the DNA TGTGCCAGCAGCTTAGACAGCGGGGCCTACAATGAGCAGTTCTTC.

This chain uses TRBV2 with TRBJ2-5; maybe TRBD1 (6 bases). The CDR3 is 13 amino acids. Germline CDR1 SNHLY, CDR2 FYNNEI. V was clipped by 7 bases and J by 3 bases, with 12 bases between them. The CDR3 DNA is TGTGCCAGCACAGACAGGACAAAAGAGACCCAGTACTTC. It yields the protein CASTDRTKETQYF.

V is TRBV27 and J is TRBJ2-6, with D uncertain. Trimming left V 5 bases short and J 4 bases short, with 9 bases between. This CDR3 has 14 residues. Looked up from germline, CDR1 is MNHEY and CDR2 is SMNVEV (reference sequence). The CDR3 region has the DNA TGTGCCAGCAGTCCCCTGCCCGGGGCCAACGTCCTGACTTTC. Protein product: CASSPLPGANVLTF.

This clonotype was seen only a few times. The chain is built from TRBV7-2 and TRBJ1-2, with no clear D. Germline CDR1 reads SGHTA; CDR2 reads FQGNSA. The V gene lost 6 bases and the J gene lost 1 base, with 3 bases spanning the gap. CDR3 length equals 11 residues. The CDR3 nucleotides read TGTGCCAGCAGGAATAACTATGGCTACACCTTC. It translates to CASRNNYGYTF. Supplemented by reference TRBV7-2 and TRBJ1-2, the full variable domain reads GAGVSQSPSNKVTEKGKDVELRCDPISGHTALYWYRQSLGQGLEFLIYFQGNSAPDKSGLPSDRFSAERTGGSVSTLTIQRTQQEDSAVYLCASRNNYGYTFGSGTRLTVV.

This clonotype was observed at least ten times. V and J are TRBV12-3 or TRBV12-4 and TRBJ2-5; 7 positions agree with TRBD1. Losses at the gene ends were 5 bases for V and 1 base for J; bases not matched to a gene: 7. The CDR3 is 15 amino acids. In DNA, the CDR3 is TGTGCCAGCAGTCTAACAGGGGTCTTCCAAGAGACCCAGTACTTC. Residues: CASSLTGVFQETQYF.

V and J are TRBV5-1 and TRBJ2-5; D call uncertain. This CDR3 is built from 15 residues. Trimming removed 0 bases from V and 2 bases from J, with 11 bases in between. Looked up from germline, CDR1 is SGHRS and CDR2 is YFSETQ. CDR3 protein: CASSLGAPPQETQYF. CDR3 DNA: TGCGCCAGCAGCTTGGGGGCTCCCCCACAAGAGACCCAGTACTTC.

The chain is built from TRBV16 and TRBJ1-2; the D gene is possibly TRBD1 (6 bases). The V gene lost 2 bases and the J gene lost 2 bases, with 18 bases spanning the gap. This CDR3 comprises 17 residues. Germline CDR1 and CDR2: KGHSY and FQNENV. The CDR3 loop is CASSQHPLRDINYGYTF. The CDR3 DNA reads as TGTGCCAGCAGCCAACATCCTCTCCGGGACATCAACTATGGCTACACCTTC.

This clonotype was seen ten or more times. The chain uses TRBV6-4 and TRBJ1-1; tentatively, D is TRBD1 (5 bases). Per the germline V gene, CDR1 is MRHNA and CDR2 is SNTAGT. CDR3 length equals 13 residues. The V gene lost 5 bases and the J gene lost 6 bases, with 13 bases spanning the gap. The CDR3 sequence: CASSLFRGSEAFF. The DNA of the CDR3 is TGTGCCAGCAGTTTGTTCCGGGGGTCTGAAGCTTTCTTT.

Ten or more counts support this clonotype. V and J are TRBV6-1 and TRBJ1-1; D is unclear. The germline CDR1 and CDR2 sequences are MNHNS and SASEGT. This CDR3 spans 11 amino acids. Trimming removed 6 bases at V and 2 bases at J, with 4 bases between. CDR3 amino acids: CASRDNTEAFF. The CDR3 nucleotides read TGTGCCAGCAGGGACAACACTGAAGCTTTCTTT.

This clonotype has just a few counts. The chain recombines TRBV2 with TRBJ2-3, with no clear D. This CDR3 has 12 amino acids. V gave up 6 bases and J gave up 2 bases, with 6 bases separating them. Per germline, CDR1 SNHLY and CDR2 FYNNEI. The CDR3: CASRATTDTQYF. The CDR3 DNA reads as TGTGCCAGCAGGGCTACCACAGATACGCAGTATTTT.

Ten or more counts support this clonotype. The chain is built from TRBV7-9 and TRBJ2-1; 9 bases line up with TRBD2. V trimming: 6 bases; J trimming: 4 bases; junction bases outside the gene matches: 19. CDR3 size: 19 residues. The germline gives CDR1 SEHNR, CDR2 FQNEAQ (reference sequence). The CDR3: CASSFMGLSGRRLYNEQFF. The CDR3 nucleotides read TGTGCCAGCAGTTTTATGGGGCTAAGCGGGAGGCGACTTTACAATGAGCAGTTCTTC.

There are many counts of this clonotype. The V and J genes are TRBV6-5 and TRBJ1-2, with D possibly TRBD1 on 5 matching bases. The CDR3 is 14 amino acids. V gave up 5 bases and J gave up 9 bases, with 19 bases separating them. Per the germline V gene, CDR1 is MNHEY and CDR2 is SVGAGI. CDR3 in DNA: TGTGCCAGCAGTCGACAGCTTCTACTTCCCAGCTACACCTTC. It specifies CASSRQLLLPSYTF.

This clonotype was seen ten or more times. CDR3 sequence: CASSLGTGPYEQYF. CDR3 DNA: TGTGCCAGCAGTTTAGGTACAGGCCCATACGAGCAGTACTTC. The genes are TRBV12-3 or TRBV12-4 and TRBJ2-7; D might be TRBD1 (5 bases). The CDR3 consists of 14 residues. Trimming cost V 1 base and J 4 bases, with 11 bases left between them.

There are a few counts of this clonotype. This rearrangement joins TRBV6-5 to TRBJ1-1; TRBD1 matches 9 bases. Germline CDR1 and CDR2: MNHEY and SVGAGI. The J segment lost 1 base and the V segment lost 4 bases, leaving 7 bases of the junction unmatched. This CDR3 has 16 residues. CDR3 sequence reads: CASSLQGAVANTEAFF. The CDR3, as DNA: TGTGCCAGCAGTTTACAGGGGGCCGTTGCGAACACTGAAGCTTTCTTT.

In this sample, this clonotype turned up many times. The J gene is TRBJ1-1, the V gene TRBV7-9; no definite D call. This CDR3 contains 14 residues. Germline V gives CDR1 SEHNR, CDR2 FQNEAQ (reference sequence). V lost 1 base and J lost 1, with 7 bases in between. This CDR3 reads CASSLDYPNTEAFF. CDR3 sequence (DNA): TGTGCCAGCAGCTTAGACTATCCGAACACTGAAGCTTTCTTT.

This clonotype was recorded at least ten times. V is TRBV3-1 and J is TRBJ1-2; a possible D gene is TRBD1 (5 bases). This CDR3 has 16 residues. Trimming cost V 4 bases and J 2 bases, with 17 bases left between them. Looked up from germline, CDR1 is LGHDT and CDR2 is YNNKEL (reference sequence). As DNA, the CDR3 is TGTGCCAGCAGCCGCATGGGGGGACGGGGAAACTATGGCTACACCTTC. Translated: CASSRMGGRGNYGYTF.

In its sample, this clonotype was seen a few times. The V call is TRBV2, the J call TRBJ1-2, with unresolved D. CDR1 SNHLY and CDR2 FYNNEI come from the germline V gene. The CDR3 is 12 residues long. The V gene lost 5 bases and the J gene lost 5 bases, with 9 bases spanning the gap. CDR3 loop: CASSPETYGYTF. Written as DNA, the CDR3 is TGTGCCAGCAGTCCAGAGACTTATGGCTACACCTTC.

This clonotype was recorded at least ten times. One junction end does not reproduce the germline sequence, and a read error may be involved. This chain connects TRBV29-1 to TRBJ2-1; no clear D. The CDR3 loop spans 11 amino acids. The germline CDR1 and CDR2 sequences are SQVTM and ANQGSEA. CDR3 in DNA: TGCAGCGTCGAAGACCCTTCAACGCGGTTCTTC. Translated, it gives CSVEDPSTRFF.

The chain employs TRBV7-9 and TRBJ1-6; TRBD1 aligns across 7 bases. V gave up 4 bases and J gave up 9 bases; unmatched junction bases: 9. The CDR3 loop spans 15 amino acids. Germline CDR1 SEHNR, CDR2 FQNEAQ (reference sequence). The CDR3 DNA is TGTGCCAGCAGCTCAAGGGATCCAGGGGGTTCACCCCTCCACTTT. Amino acids: CASSSRDPGGSPLHF. The entire variable domain, with the rest obtained from reference TRBV7-9 and TRBJ1-6, is as follows: DTGVSQNPRHKITKRGQNVTFRCDPISEHNRLYWYRQTLGQGPEFLTYFQNEAQLEKSRLLSDRFSAERPKGSFSTLEIQRTEQGDSAMYLCASSSRDPGGSPLHFGNGTRLTVT.

This clonotype was seen many times. The genes are TRBV7-2 and TRBJ1-1; a weak D match, TRBD1 (6 bases). Trimming took 5 bases from V and 3 from J, leaving 10 bases between them. Per the germline V gene, CDR1 is SGHTA and CDR2 is FQGNSA. The length of the CDR3 is 13 residues. DNA of the CDR3: TGTGCCAGCAGCGCCGACAGGTACACTGAAGCTTTCTTT. This translates into CASSADRYTEAFF.

At least ten counts were recorded for this clonotype. This rearrangement joins TRBV18 to TRBJ1-6; a weak D match, TRBD1 (5 bases). In germline, CDR1 is KGHSH, CDR2 LQKENI. Trimming removed 3 bases from V and 8 bases from J, with 14 bases in between. The CDR3 sequence is 15 residues long. CDR3 sequence: CASSPPGRVDSPLHF. The CDR3 region has the DNA TGTGCCAGCTCACCCCCAGGCAGGGTTGATTCACCCCTCCACTTT. Full variable domain (remainder filled in from reference TRBV18 and TRBJ1-6): NAGVMQNPRHLVRRRGQEARLRCSPMKGHSHVYWYRQLPEEGLKFMVYLQKENIIDESGMPKERFSAEFPKEGPSILRIQQVVRGDSAAYFCASSPPGRVDSPLHFGNGTRLTVT.

This clonotype was seen more than once but under ten times. The CDR3 nucleotides are TGTGCCACCAGCAGAGATCTGAGAAGAACTGAAGCTTTCTTT. The encoded protein is CATSRDLRRTEAFF. J is TRBJ1-1 and V is TRBV15; no clear D gene. CDR1 and CDR2 from the germline V gene are LNHNV and YYDKDF (reference sequence). This CDR3 is 14 amino acids long. Trimming removed 0 bases from V and 5 bases from J, with 10 bases in between.

This clonotype was counted ten times or more. The chain combines TRBV12-3 or TRBV12-4 with TRBJ1-1; D remains unclear. CDR3 size: 12 residues. V was clipped by 6 bases and J by 5 bases, with 10 bases between them. The DNA of the CDR3 is TGTGCCAGCAGCCAACTAGGAACTGAAGCTTTCTTT. Residues: CASSQLGTEAFF.

This clonotype was picked up many times. The chain recombines TRBV6-2 or TRBV6-3 with TRBJ2-5; D may be TRBD1 (5 bases). The CDR3 runs to 12 residues. CDR1 is MNHEY and CDR2 is SVGEGT in the germline V gene. The germline V and J ends were trimmed by 6 bases and 4 bases, with 9 bases remaining between them. The CDR3 DNA reads TGTGCCAGCAGACACCAGGGAGAGACCCAGTACTTC. Translating gives CASRHQGETQYF.

This clonotype was recorded a few times. V is TRBV28 and J is TRBJ2-6; D uncertain. The CDR3 runs to 14 residues. The germline gives CDR1 MDHEN, CDR2 SYDVKM. The V and J ends lost 8 bases and 0 bases respectively, with 8 bases between them. CDR3: CASGQDSGANVLTF. The CDR3 DNA reads TGTGCCAGCGGGCAGGACTCTGGGGCCAACGTCCTGACTTTC.